The 19 T cell receptor beta chains presented below share a single source sample, sequenced in a study of regulatory T cells in long-lasting Graves disease. CDR3-region Arm-PCR and iRepertoire HTBI primers produced the TCR beta libraries. A single record per CDR3 protein comes from TCRdb applying MiXCR to the multiplex PCR reads. There are roughly 300,000 distinct CDR3 sequences in the sample; around 19% occur only once, and 29% lies in the top ten. Documented time point: persistent/refractory GD, antithyroid drugs over 5 years with positive TRAb. Construction of the TCR library relied on RNA isolated from PBMCs. This specimen consisted of peripheral blood mononuclear cells (PBMCs), obtained when the disease was refractory, from a patient treated with antithyroid drugs. The source is a female donor with Graves disease.

This clonotype appeared many times. This chain joins TRBV28 and TRBJ2-7; TRBD2 matches at 11 bases. This CDR3 has 16 residues. The V segment lost 5 bases and the J segment 1 base; nucleotides outside the gene matches: 7. Per germline, CDR1 MDHEN and CDR2 SYDVKM. The CDR3 region is CASSEIRLAGSYEQYF. CDR3 coding DNA: TGTGCCAGCAGTGAAATCAGACTAGCGGGGTCCTACGAGCAGTACTTC. The full variable domain, rest sourced from reference TRBV28 and TRBJ2-7, is DVKVTQSSRYLVKRTGEKVFLECVQDMDHENMFWYRQDPGLGLRLIYFSYDVKMKEKGDIPEGYSVSREKKERFSLILESASTNQTSMYLCASSEIRLAGSYEQYFGPGTRLTVT.

This clonotype showed up many times. This chain joins TRBV7-3 and TRBJ1-1; D uncertain. Germline-derived CDR1 and CDR2 are SGHTA and FQGTGA. Trimming pared 4 bases from V and 1 base from J, leaving 7 bases between. CDR3 length: 13 amino acids. In DNA, the CDR3 is TGTGCCAGCAGCTCCGGGAGGAACACTGAAGCTTTCTTT. Translated, it gives CASSSGRNTEAFF. The variable domain in full, with the rest retrieved from reference TRBV7-3 and TRBJ1-1, is GAGVSQTPSNKVTEKGKYVELRCDPISGHTALYWYRQSLGQGPEFLIYFQGTGAADDSGLPNDRFFAVRPEGSVSTLKIQRTERGDSAVYLCASSSGRNTEAFFGQGTRLTVV.

This chain links TRBV28 with TRBJ1-2, with D tentatively TRBD1 (6 bases). Germline CDR1 and CDR2: MDHEN and SYDVKM. CDR3 length: 15 residues. Trimming stripped 4 bases from V and 7 bases from J, with 19 bases between. CDR3: CASSWTGTRRGGYTF. The CDR3 DNA reads TGTGCCAGCAGTTGGACCGGGACACGGAGGGGTGGCTACACCTTC.

This clonotype has ten or more counts. The V gene is TRBV30, the J gene TRBJ2-4; TRBD1 is a possible D gene (5 bases). V was clipped by 6 bases and J by 5 bases, with 14 bases between them. CDR1 GTSNPN and CDR2 SVGIG come from the germline V gene (reference sequence). CDR3 size: 13 residues. Written as DNA, the CDR3 is TGTGCCTGTCAGGGTGCGGTCCAAAACATTCAGTACTTC. Protein: CACQGAVQNIQYF.

This clonotype was observed a few times. A much larger clone is a single base away; this may be a read error. The chain recombines TRBV28 with TRBJ1-1; D gene unclear. The CDR3 loop spans 14 amino acids. CDR1 MDHEN and CDR2 SYDVKM come from the germline V gene. CDR3 bases: TGTGCCAGCATGCTTCGAGTCCCGGGCACTGGAGCTTTCTTT. Amino acid sequence: CASMLRVPGTGAFF.

This clonotype has a count of ten or more. This rearrangement joins TRBV12-3 or TRBV12-4 to TRBJ2-7; 7 bases align to TRBD1. The CDR3 is made up of 12 amino acids. J was trimmed by 6 bases and V by 7 bases; bases with no gene match: 6. In nucleotides, the CDR3 is TGTGCCAGCAATGGGGCAGGGGGCGAGCAGTACTTC. Its translation is CASNGAGGEQYF.

This clonotype showed up just a few times. The chain has TRBV24-1 and TRBJ2-1; perhaps TRBD2 as D (6 bases). The CDR3 loop spans 14 amino acids. The germline CDR1 and CDR2 sequences are KGHDR and SFDVKD. Trimming pared 5 bases from V and 7 bases from J, leaving 14 bases between. The CDR3 DNA follows: TGTGCCACCAGTGTCTCCGCCAGCGGGAATGAGCAGTTCTTC. The encoded protein is CATSVSASGNEQFF.

As regards this clonotype: Just one base apart from a much larger clone, this may be a read error. The V gene is TRBV9, the J gene TRBJ2-5; 7 bases are shared with TRBD2. The CDR3 has 13 residues. Per germline, CDR1 SGDLS and CDR2 YYNGEE. The CDR3 DNA reads TGTGCCAGCAGCGCAATGGGAGGGAAGACCCGGTACTTC. Translating it yields CASSAMGGKTRYF.

Only a few counts were recorded for this clonotype. V is TRBV7-9 and J is TRBJ2-7; D may be TRBD1 or TRBD2 (7 bases each). From germline, CDR1 is SEHNR and CDR2 FQNEAQ (reference sequence). The CDR3 runs to 14 residues. V dropped 0 bases and J dropped 5 bases, with 11 bases sitting between them. CDR3 residues: CASSLAGGGDEQYF. Here the CDR3 DNA reads TGTGCCAGCAGCTTAGCGGGAGGGGGCGACGAGCAGTACTTC.

V usage is TRBV7-6 and J usage is TRBJ1-2; D possibly corresponds to TRBD1 (5 bases). Trimming pared 5 bases from V and 4 bases from J, leaving 20 bases between. In germline, CDR1 is SGHVS, CDR2 FNYEAQ. This CDR3 has 16 residues. The CDR3: CASSTTGTLPPYGYTF. The CDR3 DNA reads TGTGCCAGCAGCACCACCGGGACCCTCCCACCCTATGGCTACACCTTC.

Points on this clonotype: Just one base apart from a much larger clone, this may be a read error. The J gene is TRBJ1-5, the V gene TRBV24-1; D ambiguous. Trimming cost V 5 bases and J 2 bases, with 15 bases left between them. Germline V lookup: CDR1 KGHDR, CDR2 SFDVKD. CDR3 length equals 16 residues. The CDR3 here is CATSGLSDNGNQPQHF. Written as DNA, the CDR3 is TGTGCCACCAGTGGATTATCAGACAATGGCAATCAGCCCCAGCATTTT.

This clonotype has at least ten counts. The rearrangement joins TRBV28 to TRBJ2-4; D might be TRBD1 or TRBD2, each matching 5 bases. The CDR3 is 18 residues long. The V and J ends lost 6 bases and 0 bases respectively, with 21 bases between them. CDR1 is MDHEN and CDR2 is SYDVKM in the germline V gene. The CDR3 loop reads CASSPGTPAPLAKNIQYF. For the CDR3, the DNA is TGTGCCAGCAGCCCCGGGACCCCGGCTCCCTTAGCCAAAAACATTCAGTACTTC.

This clonotype was counted ten times or more. The rearrangement links TRBV11-2 to TRBJ1-2, with unresolved D. V was shortened by 4 bases and J by 4 bases, with 10 bases between the two germline ends. Germline-derived CDR1 and CDR2 are SGHAT and FQNNGV. The CDR3 extends over 13 amino acids. The CDR3 DNA reads TGTGCCAGCAGCTCAAGACTAATCTATGGCTACACCTTC. It codes for CASSSRLIYGYTF.

This chain joins TRBV7-2 and TRBJ2-5; 8 bases fit TRBD1. The junction had 8 bases not matched to a gene; V was cut back by 3 bases and J by 5 bases. The germline gives CDR1 SGHTA, CDR2 FQGNSA. The CDR3 runs 15 residues. The CDR3 DNA follows: TGTGCCAGCAGCTTGGGCAGGGGGCTTAGGGAGACCCAGTACTTC. The encoded protein is CASSLGRGLRETQYF.

This clonotype has at least ten counts. This sequence joins TRBV20-1 and TRBJ1-2, with D unresolved. The V gene's germline CDR1 is DFQATT and CDR2 SNEGSKA (reference sequence). V lost 1 base and J lost 4, with 7 bases in between. This CDR3 spans 12 amino acids. CDR3 amino acids: CSARVSGYGYTF. CDR3 bases: TGCAGTGCTAGAGTCTCGGGCTATGGCTACACCTTC.

This chain joins TRBV5-1 and TRBJ2-7; tentatively, D is TRBD1 (6 bases). V lost 4 bases and J 0 bases, leaving 23 bases between the germline ends. The CDR3 covers 18 residues. CDR1 is SGHRS and CDR2 is YFSETQ in the germline V gene. The CDR3: CASSRGVVNQGFSYEQYF. As DNA, the CDR3 is TGCGCCAGCAGCCGAGGAGTGGTTAACCAGGGGTTCTCCTACGAGCAGTACTTC.

As to this clonotype: One end of the junction varies from germline; a read error may be responsible. The rearrangement uses TRBV5-1 and TRBJ2-3; D is undetermined. The germline V gene has CDR1 SGHRS and CDR2 YFSETQ. CDR3 length: 13 residues. In nucleotides, the CDR3 is TGTGCCAGCAGCCCCGAGGAGACAGATACGCAGTATTTT. Translation gives CASSPEETDTQYF.

This clonotype was seen a few times. The chain has TRBV5-1 and TRBJ2-5, with TRBD1 identical over 8 bases. Germline loops: CDR1 SGHRS, CDR2 YFSETQ. The length of the CDR3 is 14 residues. V lost 3 bases, J lost 1 base, and 2 bases stayed unmatched. CDR3 sequence reads: CASSYGQGQETQYF. CDR3 nucleotide sequence: TGCGCCAGCAGCTACGGACAGGGCCAAGAGACCCAGTACTTC. Full variable domain (outside the CDR3, taken from reference TRBV5-1 and TRBJ2-5): KAGVTQTPRYLIKTRGQQVTLSCSPISGHRSVSWYQQTPGQGLQFLFEYFSETQRNKGNFPGRFSGRQFSNSRSEMNVSTLELGDSALYLCASSYGQGQETQYFGPGTRLLVL.

At least ten counts were recorded for this clonotype. The V gene is TRBV4-1, the J gene TRBJ1-4; D gene ambiguous. This CDR3 has 15 amino acids. V lost 2 bases, J lost 3 bases, and 10 bases lay in between. Germline V gene data show CDR1 as MGHRA and CDR2 as YSYEKL. Written as DNA, the CDR3 is TGCGCCAGCAGCCAACCGCTCGGGGCTAATGAAAAACTGTTTTTT. It codes for CASSQPLGANEKLFF.